This T cell receptor (beta chain) was captured in a study of regulatory T cells in long-lasting Graves disease. To make TCR beta libraries, researchers used iRepertoire HTBI primers and Arm-PCR of CDR3 regions. One entry per CDR3 protein results from TCRdb running MiXCR on the multiplex PCR reads. The table includes about 520,000 distinct CDR3 sequences, 12% detected once. This CDR3 has 13 residues. The germline CDR1 and CDR2 sequences are LNHDA and SQIVND (reference sequence). Deletions cut 1 base from V and 6 bases from J, with 7 bases between. The time point is: newly diagnosed GD, antithyroid drugs for less than 3 months. PBMC-extracted RNA yielded the TCR library. Staff took about 10 milliliters of peripheral blood and put it into EDTA tubes. These data were also filed under a second study, of T cells in Graves' hyperthyroidism and ophthalmopathy. That report adds: In validation, the model predicted ophthalmopathy. These predictions came a median roughly 7.1 months before onset.

The sample in question was peripheral blood mononuclear cells (PBMCs), obtained at new diagnosis, from a patient treated with antithyroid drugs. This TCR came from a woman aged 25 to 39 with Graves disease. This chain connects TRBV19 to TRBJ2-1; D remains unclear. CDR3 sequence: CASSIGASNEQFF. CDR3 bases: TGTGCCAGTAGTATAGGCGCTAGCAATGAGCAGTTCTTC.